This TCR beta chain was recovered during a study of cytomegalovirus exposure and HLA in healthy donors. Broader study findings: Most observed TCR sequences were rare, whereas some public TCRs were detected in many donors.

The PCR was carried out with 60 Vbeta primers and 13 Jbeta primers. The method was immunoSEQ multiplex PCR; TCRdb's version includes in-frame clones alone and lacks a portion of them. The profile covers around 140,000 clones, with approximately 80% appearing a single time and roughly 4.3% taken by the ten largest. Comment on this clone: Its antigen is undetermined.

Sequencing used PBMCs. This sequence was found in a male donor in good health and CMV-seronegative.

For the CDR3, the DNA is TGCAGCGTTGCCCGGGGGGGTTCAAACATTCAGTACTTC. It codes for CSVARGGSNIQYF. The V gene is TRBV29-1, the J gene TRBJ2-4, with 8 nucleotides matching TRBD2. After removal of 4 bases from V and 6 bases from J, the junction contained 5 bases not matched to a gene. The CDR3 has 13 residues. CDR1 is SQVTM, CDR2 ANQGSEA, per germline.